This T cell receptor beta chain was identified during a study of cytomegalovirus exposure and HLA in healthy donors. Study-level findings and limits: CMV serostatus was the sole immune exposure information available. TCR beta chains numbering more than 150 were designated cytomegalovirus-associated.

Concerning this clone itself: What it binds is unknown.

The study ran its PCR with 60 Vbeta and 13 Jbeta primers. Libraries were prepared by immunoSEQ multiplex PCR; TCRdb keeps only in-frame clonotypes and omits some of them. The sample has around 160,000 clones, roughly 79% seen once. This CDR3 region has 12 residues. Germline V gene data show CDR1 as SEHNR and CDR2 as FQNEAQ (reference sequence). V lost 3 bases and J 6 bases, leaving 8 bases between the germline ends. This clonotype was sampled from a woman in her thirties or forties in good health and CMV-seropositive. The sample was PBMCs. The V and J genes are TRBV7-9 and TRBJ1-2; D is unresolved. The CDR3 nucleotides are TGTGCCAGCAGCTTTGGACTTAATGGCTACACCTTC. The encoded protein is CASSFGLNGYTF.